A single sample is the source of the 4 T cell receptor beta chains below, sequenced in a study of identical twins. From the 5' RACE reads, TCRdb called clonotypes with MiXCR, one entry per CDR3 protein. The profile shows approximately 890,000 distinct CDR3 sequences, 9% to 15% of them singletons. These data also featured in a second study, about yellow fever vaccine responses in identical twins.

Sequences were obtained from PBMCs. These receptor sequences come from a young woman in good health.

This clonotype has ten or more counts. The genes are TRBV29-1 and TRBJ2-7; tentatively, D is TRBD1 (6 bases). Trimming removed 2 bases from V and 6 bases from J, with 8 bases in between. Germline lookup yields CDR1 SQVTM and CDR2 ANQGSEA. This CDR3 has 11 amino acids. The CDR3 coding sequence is TGCAGCGTTGAAAGGGACACCGAGCAGTACGTC. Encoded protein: CSVERDTEQYV.

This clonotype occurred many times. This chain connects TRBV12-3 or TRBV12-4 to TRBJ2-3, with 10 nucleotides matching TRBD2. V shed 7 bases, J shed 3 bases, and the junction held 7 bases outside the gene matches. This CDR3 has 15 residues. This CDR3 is CASTPSGSETDTQYF. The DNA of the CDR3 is TGTGCCAGCACCCCTAGCGGGAGCGAGACAGATACGCAGTATTTT.

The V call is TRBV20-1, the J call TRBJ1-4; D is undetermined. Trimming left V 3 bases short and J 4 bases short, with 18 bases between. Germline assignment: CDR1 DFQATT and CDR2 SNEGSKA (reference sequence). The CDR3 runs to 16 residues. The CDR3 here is CSASRQPLGFNEKLFF. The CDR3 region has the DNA TGCAGTGCTAGTCGCCAGCCCTTGGGGTTTAATGAAAAACTGTTTTTT.

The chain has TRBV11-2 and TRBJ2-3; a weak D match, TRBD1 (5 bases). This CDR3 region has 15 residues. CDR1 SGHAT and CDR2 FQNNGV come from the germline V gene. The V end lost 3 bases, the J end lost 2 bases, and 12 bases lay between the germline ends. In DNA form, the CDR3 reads TGTGCCAGCAGCTTGCCGACAGCTATCACAGATACGCAGTATTTT. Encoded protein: CASSLPTAITDTQYF.